This section outlines one TCR beta chain sequence together with its context. Its antigen is not identified. This record belongs to a study of T cell responses to AZD1222 COVID-19 vaccine. Study overall: Investigators merged groups given second doses at roughly 4 or roughly 12 weeks.

Using immunoSEQ multiplex PCR, the repertoire was profiled, and TCRdb retains in-frame clones only, with some absent. This sample yields around 110,000 clones, of which roughly nine tenths are seen a single time; 7.5% belongs to the top ten. General study findings and limits: Spike-specific TCR depth and breadth grew after two AZD1222 doses. Epitopes outside B.1.351 and B.1.1.7 mutated regions reportedly drew nearly half of spike TCRs. Repertoires in all cases were sampled only once the peak T cell response had passed.

The V gene lost 4 bases and the J gene lost 0 bases, with 14 bases spanning the gap. Per germline, CDR1 SGHRS and CDR2 YFSETQ. The CDR3 runs to 16 residues. J is TRBJ1-3 and V is TRBV5-1; a weak D match, TRBD1 (6 bases). The sequence was collected from an adult in good health. The sample here was peripheral blood, taken on day 0 of AZD1222 vaccination. The CDR3 coding sequence is TGCGCCAGCAGCCCCCGGGACACAGCCTCTGGAAACACCATATATTTT. Protein sequence: CASSPRDTASGNTIYF.